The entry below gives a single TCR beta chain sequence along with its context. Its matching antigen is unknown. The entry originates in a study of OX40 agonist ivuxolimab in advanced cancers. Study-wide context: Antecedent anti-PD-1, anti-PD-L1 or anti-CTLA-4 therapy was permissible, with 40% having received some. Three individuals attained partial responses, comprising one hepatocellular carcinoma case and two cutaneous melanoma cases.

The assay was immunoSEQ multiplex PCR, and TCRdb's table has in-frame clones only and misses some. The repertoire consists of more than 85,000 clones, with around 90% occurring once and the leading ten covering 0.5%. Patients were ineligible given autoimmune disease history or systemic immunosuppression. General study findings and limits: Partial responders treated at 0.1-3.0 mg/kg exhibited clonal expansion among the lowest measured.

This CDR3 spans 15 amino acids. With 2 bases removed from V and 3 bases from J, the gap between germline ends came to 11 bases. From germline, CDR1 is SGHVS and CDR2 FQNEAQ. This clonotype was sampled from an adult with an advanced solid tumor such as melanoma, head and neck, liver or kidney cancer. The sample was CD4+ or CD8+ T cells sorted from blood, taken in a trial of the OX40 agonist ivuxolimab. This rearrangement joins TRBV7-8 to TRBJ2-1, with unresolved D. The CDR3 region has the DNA TGTGCCAGCAGCTTACTAGTGGCGAGCTACAATGAGCAGTTCTTC. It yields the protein CASSLLVASYNEQFF.